These 30 T cell receptor beta chains originate from one sample sequenced in a study of CD8+ T cells in alopecia areata (dated by TCRdb to 2017 to 2018). What this sample's time point label stands for: baseline before oral tofacitinib. Library construction relied on the immunoSEQ multiplex PCR assay. RNA was extracted from all samples and reverse transcribed into cDNA as template for TCR sequencing. The table comes from immuneACCESS by way of TCRdb, which keeps in-frame sequences with V and J called. Part of the clones is missing from these tables; in studies checked, under half for an unresolved V gene and the rest for unknown reasons. This sample holds around 250,000 clones; 65% to 70% were observed only once. The ten largest clones represent around 1.2% of the sample. The starting material was CD4+ T cells sorted from blood, obtained at week 0. These TCRs come from a human donor with alopecia areata.

The rearrangement links TRBV13 to TRBJ2-7; D is ambiguous. Germline CDR1 PRHDT, CDR2 FYEKMQ (reference sequence). V was cut by 5 bases and J by 1 base, with 12 bases left in between. CDR3 length: 14 residues. The CDR3 protein is CASSPLRRSYEQYF. The CDR3 coding sequence is TGTGCCAGCAGCCCGCTTAGGAGATCCTACGAGCAGTACTTC.

This clone occurred once. The CDR3 protein is CATSRETGASTGELFF. DNA of the CDR3: TGTGCCACCAGCAGAGAAACAGGGGCCTCCACCGGGGAGCTGTTTTTT. This chain uses TRBV15 with TRBJ2-2, with 7 bases matching TRBD1. Germline loops: CDR1 LNHNV, CDR2 YYDKDF (reference sequence). The CDR3 length is 16 residues. The J segment lost 4 bases and the V segment lost 0 bases, leaving 5 bases of the junction unmatched.

The chain employs TRBV7-9 and TRBJ2-7, with 8 bases matching TRBD1. The germline CDR1 and CDR2 sequences are SEHNR and FQNEAQ (reference sequence). The CDR3 covers 15 residues. The V segment lost 2 bases and the J segment 6 bases; nucleotides outside the gene matches: 9. The CDR3 DNA sequence: TGTGCCAGCAGCTTAAGGGGGACAGGCCCCTCCGAGCAGTACTTC. Translating gives CASSLRGTGPSEQYF. The variable domain in full, completed from reference TRBV7-9 and TRBJ2-7, reads DTGVSQNPRHKITKRGQNVTFRCDPISEHNRLYWYRQTLGQGPEFLTYFQNEAQLEKSRLLSDRFSAERPKGSFSTLEIQRTEQGDSAMYLCASSLRGTGPSEQYFGPGTRLTVT.

J is TRBJ1-1 and V is TRBV30; D is unresolved. The CDR3 sequence is 12 residues long. V lost 1 base and J lost 6, with 9 bases in between. The germline CDR1 and CDR2 sequences are GTSNPN and SVGIG (reference sequence). The CDR3 protein is CAWSGNRPEAFF. The DNA for the CDR3 is TGTGCCTGGAGTGGTAACCGGCCTGAAGCTTTCTTT.

The chain combines TRBV2 with TRBJ2-7; perhaps TRBD2 as D (6 bases). The V gene's germline CDR1 is SNHLY and CDR2 FYNNEI. CDR3 size: 13 residues. The V end was cut by 7 bases, the J end by 6 bases, with 16 bases between. Here the CDR3 DNA reads TGTGCCAGCACTTCCGAACGGGGAGGCGAGCAGTACTTC. Protein sequence: CASTSERGGEQYF.

This chain links TRBV10-3 with TRBJ1-6; D not resolved. V lost 0 bases to trimming and J lost 7 bases, with 1 base between them. The CDR3 loop spans 12 amino acids. In germline, CDR1 is ENHRY, CDR2 SYGVKD. The CDR3 loop is CAISESNSPLHF. DNA of the CDR3: TGTGCCATCAGTGAGTCAAATTCACCCCTCCACTTT.

The J gene is TRBJ2-5, the V gene TRBV30; 11 bases are a match to TRBD1. The CDR3 consists of 15 residues. The germline V gene has CDR1 GTSNPN and CDR2 SVGIG (reference sequence). Trimming cost V 5 bases and J 5 bases; bases outside gene matches: 10. The CDR3 nucleotides are TGTGCCTGGGTGCCGGGACAGGGGGGCAGTGAGACCCAGTACTTC. It translates to CAWVPGQGGSETQYF.

The chain recombines TRBV27 with TRBJ2-3, with D tentatively TRBD1 (6 bases). V was shortened by 5 bases and J by 9 bases, with 21 bases between the two germline ends. The CDR3 covers 15 residues. Per the germline V gene, CDR1 is MNHEY and CDR2 is SMNVEV (reference sequence). The CDR3: CASSPSPPYRETQYF. CDR3 sequence (DNA): TGTGCCAGCAGTCCTTCCCCCCCATACAGGGAGACGCAGTATTTT.

In this sample, this clone turned up a few times. This sequence joins TRBV29-1 and TRBJ2-2; 11 bases line up with TRBD2. V shed 7 bases and J 1 base; nucleotides not matched to a gene: 2. Germline V gives CDR1 SQVTM, CDR2 ANQGSEA. There are 14 residues in the CDR3. The CDR3 DNA is TGCAGCGGCGGACTAGCGGGGAACACCGGGGAGCTGTTTTTT. It specifies CSGGLAGNTGELFF.

The sample holds a few counts of this clone. The V call is TRBV27, the J call TRBJ2-7, with D tentatively TRBD1 (6 bases). The CDR3 runs 13 residues. The V gene's germline CDR1 is MNHEY and CDR2 SMNVEV (reference sequence). V lost 8 bases and J 5 bases, leaving 16 bases between the germline ends. The CDR3 here is CASGGHMENEQYF. In nucleotides, the CDR3 is TGTGCCAGCGGGGGACACATGGAGAACGAGCAGTACTTC.

This rearrangement joins TRBV29-1 to TRBJ2-7, with D tentatively TRBD1 (6 bases). Per the germline V gene, CDR1 is SQVTM and CDR2 is ANQGSEA. Deletions cut 4 bases from V and 2 bases from J, with 12 bases between. This CDR3 comprises 13 residues. The CDR3 nucleotides read TGCAGCGTTGTGCACAGGGATACCTACGAGCAGTACTTC. This sequence encodes CSVVHRDTYEQYF.

This clone appeared a single time. This chain joins TRBV29-1 and TRBJ2-1; 9 bases align to TRBD1. The CDR3 is made up of 14 amino acids. Per germline, CDR1 SQVTM and CDR2 ANQGSEA. Germline trimming cut 5 bases from V and 8 bases from J; bases unmatched to any gene: 10. The CDR3 region has the DNA TGCAGCGTTCAGACAGGGGGAAGTTTCGATGAGCAGTTCTTC. It translates to CSVQTGGSFDEQFF.

This rearrangement joins TRBV4-2 to TRBJ2-1; 8 nucleotides line up with TRBD2. The J segment lost 9 bases and the V segment lost 5 bases, leaving 6 bases of the junction unmatched. Germline V gene data show CDR1 as LGHNA and CDR2 as YNFKEQ. The CDR3 is made up of 13 amino acids. Here the CDR3 DNA reads TGTGCCAGCAGCTTGGGACTAGTTGGTGAGCAGTTCTTC. Translating gives CASSLGLVGEQFF.

This CDR3 reads CASSPLGGGEQFF. CDR3 in DNA: TGTGCCAGCAGTCCTCTGGGGGGAGGTGAGCAGTTCTTC. V gene TRBV6-5 combines with J gene TRBJ2-1; a possible D gene is TRBD2 (6 bases). This CDR3 has 13 amino acids. Per the germline V gene, CDR1 is MNHEY and CDR2 is SVGAGI. V lost 5 bases, J lost 9 bases, and 14 bases lay in between.

V is TRBV10-3 and J is TRBJ2-7; 11 bases line up with TRBD2. This CDR3 region has 15 residues. Germline V CDR1 and CDR2: ENHRY, SYGVKD. After removal of 3 bases from V and 2 bases from J, the junction contained 3 bases not matched to a gene. The CDR3: CAISEPSGGTYEQYF. DNA for the CDR3: TGTGCCATCAGTGAACCTAGCGGGGGGACCTACGAGCAGTACTTC.

The sample holds a few counts of this clone. The chain uses TRBV6-6 and TRBJ2-7, with no clear D. The CDR3 loop spans 14 amino acids. Germline V CDR1 and CDR2: MNHNY, SVGAGI (reference sequence). Between the trimmed V and J ends, which lost 0 bases and 3 bases, there was a span of 9 bases. Here the CDR3 DNA reads TGTGCCAGCAGTTACTCGAGCCAGGACTACGAGCAGTACTTC. Translation: CASSYSSQDYEQYF.

There are a few counts of this clone. This chain uses TRBV19 with TRBJ2-5, with D perhaps given as TRBD1 or TRBD2 (5 bases each). In germline, CDR1 is LNHDA, CDR2 SQIVND (reference sequence). Trimming removed 3 bases from V and 5 bases from J, with 13 bases in between. The CDR3 covers 14 residues. The CDR3 DNA follows: TGTGCCAGTAGTATTTGGGACGGTGGGGAGACCCAGTACTTC. Its translation is CASSIWDGGETQYF. The variable domain in full, with the rest retrieved from reference TRBV19 and TRBJ2-5, is DGGITQSPKYLFRKEGQNVTLSCEQNLNHDAMYWYRQDPGQGLRLIYYSQIVNDFQKGDIAEGYSVSREKKESFPLTVTSAQKNPTAFYLCASSIWDGGETQYFGPGTRLLVL.

This clone was observed a few times. V is TRBV29-1 and J is TRBJ2-2; D is unclear. The germline CDR1 and CDR2 sequences are SQVTM and ANQGSEA. V lost 7 bases and J 0 bases, leaving 12 bases between the germline ends. The CDR3 is made up of 14 amino acids. The DNA for the CDR3 is TGCAGCGCTTGGGCTGGGGCGAACACCGGGGAGCTGTTTTTT. Encoded protein: CSAWAGANTGELFF.

This clone was seen a handful of times. The chain couples TRBV29-1 to TRBJ2-2, with D tentatively TRBD1 or TRBD2 (7 bases each). Trimming cost V 8 bases and J 0 bases, with 16 bases left between them. CDR1 and CDR2 (germline): SQVTM, ANQGSEA. The CDR3 runs to 15 residues. Here the CDR3 DNA reads TGCAGCTCCACCGGGGGGACAGCGAACACCGGGGAGCTGTTTTTT. Translation gives CSSTGGTANTGELFF.

The table lists this clone with a few counts. The rearrangement joins TRBV5-1 to TRBJ2-5; 7 nucleotides line up with TRBD2. Germline V lookup: CDR1 SGHRS, CDR2 YFSETQ. Trimming at V came to 4 bases and at J to 4 bases, leaving 13 bases not matched to a gene. The CDR3 extends over 16 amino acids. CDR3 in DNA: TGCGCCAGCAGCCCCCAAGCGGGGCTAAGGGGAGAGACCCAGTACTTC. This gives the protein CASSPQAGLRGETQYF. Complete variable domain (other parts from reference TRBV5-1 and TRBJ2-5): KAGVTQTPRYLIKTRGQQVTLSCSPISGHRSVSWYQQTPGQGLQFLFEYFSETQRNKGNFPGRFSGRQFSNSRSEMNVSTLELGDSALYLCASSPQAGLRGETQYFGPGTRLLVL.

The rearrangement links TRBV30 to TRBJ2-1, with D uncertain. CDR1 and CDR2 (germline): GTSNPN, SVGIG (reference sequence). The CDR3 contains 14 residues. With 0 bases removed from V and 3 bases from J, the gap between germline ends came to 9 bases. CDR3 in DNA: TGTGCCTGGAGTGTGAGAAGACGCTACAATGAGCAGTTCTTC. Amino acid sequence: CAWSVRRRYNEQFF.

A note on this clone: The sample contains more than one DNA sequence encoding this CDR3. The rearrangement joins TRBV10-3 to TRBJ2-7; possibly TRBD1 for D (6 bases). Germline CDR1 and CDR2: ENHRY and SYGVKD. Trimming took 2 bases from V and 5 from J, leaving 7 bases between them. CDR3 length: 12 amino acids. CDR3: CAISETGNEQYF. The CDR3 DNA reads TGTGCCATCAGTGAGACAGGGAACGAGCAGTACTTC.

The CDR3 sequence: CASRDPGTGGRTNYGYTF. The CDR3 nucleotides read TGTGCCAGCAGGGATCCCGGGACAGGGGGCCGAACTAACTATGGCTACACCTTC. The chain employs TRBV7-3 and TRBJ1-2; 12 bases line up with TRBD1. V lost 6 bases, J lost 0 bases, and 11 bases stayed unmatched. The CDR3 sequence is 18 residues long. Germline values: CDR1 SGHTA, CDR2 FQGTGA.

The chain joins TRBV15 to TRBJ2-1, with no clear D. The ends were cut back, 3 bases at V and 7 bases at J, with 16 bases in the middle. Germline assignment: CDR1 LNHNV and CDR2 YYDKDF (reference sequence). There are 15 residues in the CDR3. This chain's CDR3 is CATSSDLGGPNEQFF. DNA of the CDR3: TGTGCCACCAGCAGCGACCTGGGCGGCCCAAATGAGCAGTTCTTC.

V gene TRBV29-1 combines with J gene TRBJ1-5, with unresolved D. Looked up from germline, CDR1 is SQVTM and CDR2 is ANQGSEA. Trimming removed 4 bases from V and 4 bases from J, with 8 bases in between. The CDR3 contains 12 residues. CDR3 amino acids: CSVGAANQPQHF. Written as DNA, the CDR3 is TGCAGCGTTGGGGCAGCGAATCAGCCCCAGCATTTT.

The V call is TRBV29-1, the J call TRBJ2-3; D is undetermined. CDR3 length: 13 amino acids. From germline, CDR1 is SQVTM and CDR2 ANQGSEA. V shed 7 bases and J shed 6 bases, with 17 bases lying between them. The CDR3 loop is CSGRLALWDTQYF. DNA of the CDR3: TGCAGCGGTAGATTAGCACTGTGGGATACGCAGTATTTT.

The chain uses TRBV6-5 and TRBJ1-2; D might be TRBD1 (6 bases). V was pared by 4 bases and J by 0 bases, with 12 bases between. Germline V gives CDR1 MNHEY, CDR2 SVGAGI. CDR3 size: 15 residues. The CDR3 loop reads CASSSSGVTNYGYTF. DNA of the CDR3: TGTGCCAGCAGTTCCTCAGGGGTAACTAACTATGGCTACACCTTC.

The V gene is TRBV4-2, the J gene TRBJ1-5; unclear D gene. Looked up from germline, CDR1 is LGHNA and CDR2 is YNFKEQ. The CDR3 covers 14 residues. V was clipped by 0 bases and J by 3 bases, with 6 bases between them. The CDR3 bases are TGTGCCAGCAGCCAAGAGGTTAACAATCAGCCCCAGCATTTT. This codes for CASSQEVNNQPQHF.

Comment on this clone: In the same sample, other DNA sequences code for this CDR3. J is TRBJ2-5 and V is TRBV5-1; D might be TRBD1 (5 bases). This CDR3 contains 15 residues. Trimming removed 0 bases at V and 3 bases at J, with 12 bases between. Germline V gene lookup returns CDR1 SGHRS and CDR2 YFSETQ. The CDR3 is CASSLGGTGEETQYF. The CDR3 nucleotides are TGCGCCAGCAGCTTGGGAGGAACAGGAGAAGAGACCCAGTACTTC.

The chain joins TRBV30 to TRBJ2-7, with 7 bases identical to TRBD1. This CDR3 region has 11 residues. CDR1 GTSNPN and CDR2 SVGIG come from the germline V gene (reference sequence). The V segment lost 8 bases and the J segment 4 bases; nucleotides outside the gene matches: 5. This CDR3 is CAGLTGYEQYF. The CDR3 nucleotides read TGTGCCGGGCTGACAGGGTACGAGCAGTACTTC.